Below, one T cell receptor beta chain is given with its context. Its antigen is unidentified. This sample is part of a study of post-analysis software for immune sequencing data. About the research overall: Recorded disease courses covered relapsing-remitting, secondary progressive and progressive-relapsing multiple sclerosis. Some patients had no subtype annotation.

V dropped 5 bases and J dropped 3 bases, with 17 bases sitting between them. The CDR3 runs 16 residues. In germline, CDR1 is SGHRS, CDR2 YFSETQ. Study-wide findings and caveats: The study found TRBV5-6, TRBV5-1 and TRBV20-1 among 5 or 6 TRBV segments more frequent in patients than controls. The normalized Chao1 diversity of multiple sclerosis patients was significantly lower than that of controls.

Tagging with unique molecular identifiers was a feature of the TCR beta cDNA libraries. MiXCR was run by TCRdb on the PCR reads, yielding one entry per CDR3 protein. The repertoire includes around 500,000 distinct CDR3 sequences, around 34% of them detected once, and approximately 6% sits in the top ten. The receptor's source is a girl aged 2 to 17 with multiple sclerosis. The chain links TRBV5-1 to TRBJ2-2; tentative D call: TRBD1 (7 bases). Source material: blood. Written as DNA, the CDR3 is TGCGCCAGCAGTTCCCCGCCAGGGGGGTACACCGGGGAGCTGTTTTTT. Translated: CASSSPPGGYTGELFF.